One and the same sample provided the 18 T cell receptor beta chains below, sequenced in a study of breast tumors, draining lymph nodes, adjacent tissues (TCRdb year 2016). Receptor libraries were prepared by multiplex PCR. Sequenced on an Illumina HiSeq 2000. TCRdb's own reprocessing of the public reads used fastp at Q25 and MiXCR and kept productive beta chains. All rows with the same CDR3 protein become a single entry with the most common DNA and genes. Recorded for this sample are about 300,000 distinct CDR3 sequences; about 30% of them occurred a single time. The top ten constitute around 1% of the sample. The axillary draining lymph nodes of breast cancer patients were the source of the lymph node samples. Sequencing was performed on axillary lymph node tissue. The receptor source for this set is a female donor with breast cancer. Some clones in this sample may be carry-over from other donors' samples.

This clonotype showed up many times. As DNA, the CDR3 is TGTGCCAGCAGCTTAGCGAAAACTAGTCTAAGGGCCTACGAGCAGTACTTC. Residues: CASSLAKTSLRAYEQYF. The chain joins TRBV7-2 to TRBJ2-7; tentative D call: TRBD2 (5 bases). The V end lost 0 bases, the J end lost 2 bases, and 17 bases lay between the germline ends. The CDR3 totals 17 residues. Germline CDR1 and CDR2: SGHTA and FQGNSA.

Regarding this clonotype: One junction end does not reproduce the germline sequence, and a read error may be involved. The chain combines TRBV12-3 or TRBV12-4 with TRBJ2-2; TRBD2 matches at 10 bases. The CDR3 extends over 15 amino acids. The CDR3 is CASTLAGANAGELFF. CDR3 DNA sequence: TGTGCCAGCACCCTAGCGGGAGCGAACGCCGGGGAGCTGTTTTTT.

The sample holds one count of this clonotype. Since a much larger clone is just one base distant, this may be a read error. The chain joins TRBV6-1 to TRBJ2-5; 8 nucleotides match TRBD2. CDR1 is MNHNS, CDR2 SASEGT, per germline. The CDR3 contains 13 residues. The CDR3 reads CASGDNGRGTQYF. The CDR3, as DNA: TGTGCCAGCGGTGATAACGGGAGGGGGACCCAGTACTTC.

This clonotype was seen repeatedly, ten times or more. The V and J genes are TRBV2 and TRBJ1-6, with unresolved D. The CDR3 is 18 amino acids. Between the trimmed V and J ends, which lost 6 bases and 1 base, there was a span of 19 bases. Germline assignment: CDR1 SNHLY and CDR2 FYNNEI. The CDR3 spells CASRERASLWSYNSPLHF. Here the CDR3 DNA reads TGTGCCAGCAGAGAGAGAGCCAGTCTGTGGTCCTATAATTCACCCCTCCACTTT.

For the CDR3, the DNA is TGCGCCAGCAGCCAAGTCGTCGGACAGCTGAACACTGAAGCTTTCTTT. Its translation: CASSQVVGQLNTEAFF. This chain uses TRBV4-3 with TRBJ1-1; TRBD1 might be the D (6 bases). Germline CDR1 and CDR2: LGHNA and YSLEER. The CDR3 loop spans 16 amino acids. Trimming pared 1 base from V and 0 bases from J, leaving 12 bases between.

This clonotype was observed many times. The V call is TRBV20-1, the J call TRBJ2-7; 7 bases are shared with TRBD2. The V gene end was trimmed by 1 base and the J gene end by 2 bases; junction bases not matched to a gene: 5. Germline V gene sequence: CDR1 DFQATT, CDR2 SNEGSKA (reference sequence). The CDR3 runs 14 residues. The CDR3 reads CSARVGREPYEQYF. The CDR3, as DNA: TGCAGTGCTAGAGTAGGGCGGGAGCCCTACGAGCAGTACTTC.

As for this clonotype: This clone may be a read error of a much larger clone one base away. V and J are TRBV5-6 and TRBJ2-1; D unclear. Germline V CDR1 and CDR2: SGHDT, YYEEEE. CDR3 length equals 12 residues. Trimming removed 4 bases from V and 10 bases from J, with 12 bases in between. CDR3 bases: TGTGCCAGCAGCCCCGGAGCTGCGGAGCAGTTCTTC. Translation gives CASSPGAAEQFF. Filled out from reference TRBV5-6 and TRBJ2-1, the complete variable domain reads DAGVTQSPTHLIKTRGQQVTLRCSPKSGHDTVSWYQQALGQGPQFIFQYYEEEERQRGNFPDRFSGHQFPNYSSELNVNALLLGDSALYLCASSPGAAEQFFGPGTRLTVL.

This clonotype was seen repeatedly, ten times or more. This sequence joins TRBV12-3 or TRBV12-4 and TRBJ1-6; 12 bases fit TRBD1. The CDR3 has 16 residues. The V segment lost 5 bases and the J segment 9 bases; nucleotides outside the gene matches: 8. The CDR3 spells CASSGTGGRVGSPLHF. CDR3 in DNA: TGTGCCAGCAGTGGGACAGGGGGCCGGGTTGGTTCACCCCTCCACTTT.

V gene TRBV10-1 combines with J gene TRBJ2-4; perhaps TRBD1 as D (5 bases). The germline V and J ends were trimmed by 3 bases and 6 bases, with 6 bases remaining between them. Per the germline V gene, CDR1 is WNHNN and CDR2 is SYGVQD (reference sequence). The CDR3 sequence is 12 residues long. This CDR3 reads CASSETGNIQYF. The CDR3 region has the DNA TGCGCCAGCAGTGAAACAGGAAACATTCAGTACTTC.

Remarks on this clonotype: A read error may explain this, as a much larger clone is one base away. The chain uses TRBV12-3 or TRBV12-4 and TRBJ2-1, with D tentatively TRBD1 (6 bases). The ends were cut back, 8 bases at V and 10 bases at J, with 18 bases in the middle. The CDR3 is 13 amino acids. The CDR3 nucleotides are TGTGCCAGCGGTCCCCCAGGGGTCGGCGAGCAGTTCTTC. The encoded protein is CASGPPGVGEQFF.

This clonotype was observed at least ten times. This chain joins TRBV7-3 and TRBJ2-2; TRBD2 matches at 13 bases. Germline V CDR1 and CDR2: SGHTA, FQGTGA. Trimming at V came to 4 bases and at J to 7 bases, leaving 3 bases not matched to a gene. This CDR3 comprises 15 residues. CDR3 nucleotide sequence: TGTGCCAGCAGCTCAGGACTAGCGGGAGACGGGGAGCTGTTTTTT. It specifies CASSSGLAGDGELFF.

At least ten counts were recorded for this clonotype. The chain carries TRBV20-1 and TRBJ2-6, with a tentative D call TRBD2 (6 bases). Germline V gene data show CDR1 as DFQATT and CDR2 as SNEGSKA (reference sequence). The CDR3 covers 20 residues. V was cut by 0 bases and J by 2 bases, with 23 bases left in between. The CDR3 region is CSARDDLAGSSYAGANVLTF. CDR3 sequence (DNA): TGCAGTGCTAGAGATGATTTGGCGGGGAGCAGCTATGCTGGGGCCAACGTCCTGACTTTC.

This clonotype was recorded only once. Being one base from a much bigger clone, this may be a read error. The chain links TRBV5-4 to TRBJ2-2; 7 bases match TRBD1. The CDR3 is 16 amino acids. V was pared by 2 bases and J by 3 bases, with 7 bases of the junction left unmatched. Germline CDR1 and CDR2: SGHNT and YYREEE (reference sequence). CDR3 region: CASSLFGQDHTGELFF. In DNA form, the CDR3 reads TGTGCCAGCAGCTTATTTGGACAGGACCACACCGGGGAGCTGTTTTTT.

This clonotype was seen ten or more times. The rearrangement links TRBV7-2 to TRBJ2-1, with TRBD1 as a possible D gene (6 bases). This CDR3 has 14 residues. The V and J ends lost 5 bases and 3 bases respectively, with 11 bases between them. CDR1 SGHTA and CDR2 FQGNSA come from the germline V gene. CDR3 region: CASSQRTVYNEQFF. The CDR3 DNA is TGTGCCAGCAGCCAACGGACAGTCTACAATGAGCAGTTCTTC. The variable domain in full, completed from reference TRBV7-2 and TRBJ2-1, reads GAGVSQSPSNKVTEKGKDVELRCDPISGHTALYWYRQSLGQGLEFLIYFQGNSAPDKSGLPSDRFSAERTGGSVSTLTIQRTQQEDSAVYLCASSQRTVYNEQFFGPGTRLTVL.

The rearrangement links TRBV2 to TRBJ2-5, with 11 bases matching TRBD2. The CDR3 is 14 residues long. Germline assignment: CDR1 SNHLY and CDR2 FYNNEI. After removal of 7 bases from V and 1 base from J, the junction contained 2 bases not matched to a gene. The CDR3 DNA sequence: TGTGCCAGCATACTAGCGGGAGTCCAAGAGACCCAGTACTTC. Its translation: CASILAGVQETQYF.

The rearrangement uses TRBV29-1 and TRBJ1-4; D not certain. Germline CDR1 and CDR2: SQVTM and ANQGSEA. This CDR3 spans 12 amino acids. Between the trimmed V and J ends, which lost 6 bases and 5 bases, there was a span of 10 bases. The CDR3 is CSVESGNEKLFF. CDR3 bases: TGCAGCGTAGAGAGCGGGAATGAAAAACTGTTTTTT.

The chain couples TRBV7-6 to TRBJ2-5; D gene ambiguous. The length of the CDR3 is 14 residues. The ends were cut back, 5 bases at V and 5 bases at J, with 15 bases in the middle. Looked up from germline, CDR1 is SGHVS and CDR2 is FNYEAQ. In DNA, the CDR3 is TGTGCCAGCAGCCGCCCTGAACTCAGGGAGACCCAGTACTTC. Its translation is CASSRPELRETQYF.

This clonotype was detected a few times. The rearrangement joins TRBV5-1 to TRBJ1-2; unclear D gene. The CDR3 contains 14 residues. The germline V gene has CDR1 SGHRS and CDR2 YFSETQ. V was cut by 4 bases and J by 1 base, with 11 bases left in between. The CDR3 protein is CASSPDGSNYGYTF. The CDR3 region has the DNA TGCGCCAGCAGCCCAGACGGAAGTAACTATGGCTACACCTTC.